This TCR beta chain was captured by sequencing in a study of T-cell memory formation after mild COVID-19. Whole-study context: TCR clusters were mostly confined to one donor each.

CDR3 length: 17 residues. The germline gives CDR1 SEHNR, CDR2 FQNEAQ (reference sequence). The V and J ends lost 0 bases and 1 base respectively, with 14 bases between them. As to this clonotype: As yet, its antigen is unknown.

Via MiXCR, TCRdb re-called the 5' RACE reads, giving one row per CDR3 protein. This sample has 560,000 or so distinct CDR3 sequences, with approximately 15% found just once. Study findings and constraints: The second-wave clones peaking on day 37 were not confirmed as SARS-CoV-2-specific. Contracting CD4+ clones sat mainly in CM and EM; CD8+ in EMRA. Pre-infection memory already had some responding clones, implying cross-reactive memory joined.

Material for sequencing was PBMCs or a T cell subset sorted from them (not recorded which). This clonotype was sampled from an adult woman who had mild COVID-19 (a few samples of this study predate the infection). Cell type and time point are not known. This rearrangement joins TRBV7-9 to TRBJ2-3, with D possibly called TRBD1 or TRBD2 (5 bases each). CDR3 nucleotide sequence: TGTGCCAGCAGCTTAGCGGGGCCACGGCGGGGCACAGATACGCAGTATTTT. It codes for CASSLAGPRRGTDTQYF.